The 8 T cell receptor beta chains below all came from one sample that was sequenced in a study of monozygotic twins with inflammatory bowel disease. TCRdb reanalyzed the 5' RACE reads and collapses them to one entry per CDR3 protein, without DNA. The listing records nearly 450,000 distinct CDR3 sequences. Sequencing used blood. These receptors originate from a human donor with ulcerative colitis or Crohn's disease, or a healthy co-twin of an affected twin (not recorded which).

V is TRBV6-5 and J is TRBJ1-2; TCRdb designates TRBD1, a call that cannot be tested without DNA. This CDR3 region has 15 residues. The germline gives CDR1 MNHEY, CDR2 SVGAGI. The CDR3 here is CASSSPGQGLNGYTF.

The chain recombines TRBV5-1 with TRBJ2-7; the D call from TCRdb, TRBD1, cannot be confirmed without DNA. CDR3 length: 14 amino acids. Germline CDR1 and CDR2: SGHRS and YFSETQ. CDR3 loop: CASGSGTGLYEQYF.

The genes are TRBV5-6 and TRBJ2-2; without DNA, the TCRdb call of TRBD1 cannot be checked. Germline CDR1 and CDR2: SGHDT and YYEEEE. CDR3 size: 14 residues. This chain's CDR3 is CASSRDRSTGELFF.

V and J are TRBV18 and TRBJ2-3; the TCRdb call, TRBD2, lacks DNA for checking. The CDR3 is made up of 14 amino acids. Germline-derived CDR1 and CDR2 are KGHSH and LQKENI. The CDR3 loop is CASSPLAATDTQYF.

The chain couples TRBV7-2 to TRBJ1-5; TCRdb returns TRBD1, unconfirmable since there is no DNA. Germline V CDR1 and CDR2: SGHTA, FQGNSA. CDR3 size: 16 residues. The CDR3 region is CASSPQGTGAGQPQHF.

This chain connects TRBV29-1 to TRBJ2-7. The CDR3 loop spans 13 amino acids. CDR1 is SQVTM and CDR2 is ANQGSEA in the germline V gene. The CDR3 loop is CSVGDPTDYEQYF.

This chain joins TRBV5-1 and TRBJ1-2; TCRdb picks TRBD1, but there is no DNA to check that call. Germline lookup yields CDR1 SGHRS and CDR2 YFSETQ. The CDR3 loop spans 17 amino acids. CDR3 sequence: CASSFSGTGGNSRGYTF. Full variable domain (remainder filled in from reference TRBV5-1 and TRBJ1-2): KAGVTQTPRYLIKTRGQQVTLSCSPISGHRSVSWYQQTPGQGLQFLFEYFSETQRNKGNFPGRFSGRQFSNSRSEMNVSTLELGDSALYLCASSFSGTGGNSRGYTFGSGTRLTVV.

The gene calls are TRBV19 and TRBJ2-7. Germline values: CDR1 LNHDA, CDR2 SQIVND (reference sequence). The CDR3 length is 14 residues. CDR3: CASSPRPHSYEQYF.